This T cell receptor (beta chain) was profiled in a study of cytomegalovirus exposure and HLA in healthy donors. Study observations and caveats: Being productive about 90% or about 30% of the time was typical of most TCR beta V segments in an earlier analysis. Indistinguishable V segments, including TRBV6-2 and TRBV6-3, were excluded. Later work associated fewer than 20,000 TCR beta sequences with HLA alleles at 0.05 false discovery rate.

Remarks on this clone: Its antigen is undetermined.

The PCR used 60 Vbeta and 13 Jbeta primers. Clones were sequenced by immunoSEQ multiplex PCR, and TCRdb holds only the in-frame ones, with some missing. The sample shows approximately 190,000 clones, 75% to 90% of them seen only once. CDR1 and CDR2 (germline): KGHSH, LQKENI. This CDR3 is built from 15 residues. Trimming cost V 6 bases and J 2 bases; bases outside gene matches: 7. The receptor was isolated from a woman aged 50 to 65 in good health and CMV-seropositive. The material sequenced was PBMCs. The chain carries TRBV18 and TRBJ1-3; 7 bases align to TRBD1. CDR3 coding DNA: TGTGCCAGCTCCCCGCAGGGGGATGCTGGAAACACCATATATTTT. This translates into CASSPQGDAGNTIYF.